The entry below describes one T cell receptor beta chain. This clone was observed once. The clone's antigen remains unknown. A junction end diverges from the germline sequence, so it may reflect a read error. CD8 naive samples were obtained by positive selection for CCR7 among CD45RO-negative cells, yielding a CD45RA+CCR7+ population from which TemRA cells were excluded. Donors were healthy HIV-negative adults with no recently reported acute infections or vaccinations. Every donor was a Caucasian adult residing in Nashville, Tennessee, USA. Blood was collected by leukapheresis, and PBMCs were isolated by Ficoll-Histopaque density gradient centrifugation and then cryopreserved in liquid nitrogen vapor phase. Analytical flow cytometry was used to check the purity and quantity of each magnetically sorted T cell population. Genomic DNA was isolated from each sorted fraction and quantified by UV absorbance on a Nanodrop 2000c.

TCR CDR3 regions were amplified from genomic DNA by multiplex PCR using the deep immunoSEQ assay. Extracted genomic DNA from each cell subset was spread evenly across all wells of several immunoSEQ 96-well plates, with each plate serving as a replicate. For sorted subsets, approximately 0.2 ug of genomic DNA, equivalent to tens of thousands of T cell genomes, went into each replicate PCR. The purified libraries were quantified using a Qubit 3.0 fluorometer, sized with a Bioanalyzer 2100, and then quantified again using the KAPA Library Quantification kit. Each immunoSEQ 96-well plate was sequenced on its own single-read 150-cycle Illumina NextSeq 550 flow cell. The study's own analysis went as follows. The immunoSEQ output contained only junctional sequences without quality scores, so filtering could not match that applied to full-length reads. To assign V/J genes and CDR3, sequences were annotated against IMGT germline references using PyIR, a Python wrapper for IgBLAST v1.9. Any read was removed if the V/J assignment was weak (E-value above 1e-6), the CDR3 was missing, or the read contained stop codons, out-of-frame junctions, or ambiguous translated residues. V3J clonotypes were defined by identical inferred V gene, J gene, and CDR3 amino acid sequence. Percentage overlap between repertoires was calculated by dividing the number of shared unique clonotypes by the size of the smaller repertoire. Richness of each repertoire was evaluated using RTK rarefaction, the Chao1 estimator, and Recon v2.1 estimates of unobserved clonotypes. OLGA was used to compute generation probabilities for all TCRbeta clonotypes that the gDNA method yielded from a handful of donors. Not all clones reach the TCRdb copy of this immuneACCESS table, which keeps in-frame sequences only. Checked studies attribute under half of the gap to unresolved V genes and leave the rest unexplained. The V and J calls and the clone size are those of that table, but D and trimming were determined from the DNA. The sample includes 550,000 to 750,000 clones, with under 95% observed a single time. Roughly 22% of the sample rests with the top ten.

This sample is drawn from a study of shared clonotypes between healthy human individuals (dated by TCRdb to the early 2020s). Regarding the study in general: Two women and a few men aged 18 to 49 years were included in the cohort. For each donor, three plates each were used for CD4 naive and CD4 memory, two plates were used for CD8 naive, and one plate was used for CD8 memory. Blood TCR repertoires of about 5 healthy adults were deeply sequenced to estimate repertoire size and the extent of clonotype sharing between individuals. Different laboratories and diverse techniques were used to prepare libraries and sequence TCR repertoires, to increase sequencing depth and limit assay-specific biases. Each donor's leukapheresis produced roughly between roughly 0.94 and 9.5 billion PBMCs. What the research found in general, with its limitations: Higher generation probabilities were observed for clonotypes shared by all four sorted-subset donors than for non-shared clonotypes. When a few donors were compared, the shared fraction of clonotypes was around 4.6% for naive CD4, about 4% for naive CD8, 2% to 2.5% for memory CD4, and around 0.37% for memory CD8. The small number of donors limited the genetic and exposure-history diversity represented. Estimated clonotype richness was generally larger for naive than for memory subsets. Based on pairwise subsampling, the degree of clonotype sharing among donors was expected to be affected by sequencing depth. Sampling was restricted to blood, and TCR repertoires in tissues likely differ from the TCR repertoires found in blood. Even with the large sequencing depth, rarefaction of the sorted-subset datasets indicated that sequencing was incomplete.

The germline V gene encodes CDR1 SNHLY and CDR2 FYNNEI. The CDR3 runs 19 amino acids, cysteine and phenylalanine included. Just the 57-base CDR3 DNA is kept, in frame starting at base 1. Source material: naive CD8+ T cells sorted from blood. The label giving this sample's cell subset or site can be read as: CD45RA+CCR7+. The sequence links TRBV2 to TRBJ2-7; the junction holds 7 bases that match TRBD2. This TCR was sampled from a man aged 30-40 years in good health. The nucleotide sequence is TGTGCCAGCAGGGAAGACCTGGTAGCCGGGGCCGGGAGGCGCTACGAGCAGTACTTC. It encodes CASREDLVAGAGRRYEQYF.